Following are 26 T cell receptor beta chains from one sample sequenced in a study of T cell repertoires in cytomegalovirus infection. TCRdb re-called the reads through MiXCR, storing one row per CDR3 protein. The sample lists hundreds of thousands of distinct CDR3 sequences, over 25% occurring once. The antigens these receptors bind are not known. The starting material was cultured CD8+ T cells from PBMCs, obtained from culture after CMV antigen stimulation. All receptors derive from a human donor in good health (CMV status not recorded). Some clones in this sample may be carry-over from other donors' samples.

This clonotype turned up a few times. In DNA, the CDR3 is TGTGCCAGCAGCCAGTGGGACAGCTACTACGAGCAGTACTTC. Residues: CASSQWDSYYEQYF. The chain carries TRBV4-2 and TRBJ2-7, with TRBD1 matching 7 bases. The CDR3 runs to 14 residues. J gave up 3 bases and V 3 bases, and 5 bases lay outside the gene matches. Per germline, CDR1 LGHNA and CDR2 YNFKEQ.

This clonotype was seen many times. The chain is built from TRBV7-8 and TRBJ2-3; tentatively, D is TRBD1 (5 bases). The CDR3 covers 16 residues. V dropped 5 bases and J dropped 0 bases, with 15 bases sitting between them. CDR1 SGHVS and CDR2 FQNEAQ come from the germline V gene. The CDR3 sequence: CASSRRGSASTDTQYF. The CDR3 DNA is TGTGCCAGCAGCCGTAGGGGAAGTGCAAGCACAGATACGCAGTATTTT.

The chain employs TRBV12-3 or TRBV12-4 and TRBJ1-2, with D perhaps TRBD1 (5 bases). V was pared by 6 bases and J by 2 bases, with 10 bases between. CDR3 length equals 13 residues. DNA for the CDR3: TGTGCCAGCAGAAGTCGGGACAACTATGGCTACACCTTC. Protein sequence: CASRSRDNYGYTF.

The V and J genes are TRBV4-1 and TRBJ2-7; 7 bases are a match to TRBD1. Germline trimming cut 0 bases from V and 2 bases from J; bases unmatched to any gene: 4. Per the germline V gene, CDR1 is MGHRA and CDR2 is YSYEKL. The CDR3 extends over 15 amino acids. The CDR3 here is CASSQEWQGAYEQYF. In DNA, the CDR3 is TGCGCCAGCAGCCAAGAATGGCAGGGGGCCTACGAGCAGTACTTC.

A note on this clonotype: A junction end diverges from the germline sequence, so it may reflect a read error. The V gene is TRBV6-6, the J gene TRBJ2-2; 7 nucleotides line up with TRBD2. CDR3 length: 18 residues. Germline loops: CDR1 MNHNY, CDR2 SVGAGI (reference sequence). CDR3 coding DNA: TGTGCCAGCAGTAACTCGGGACTAACAATTCGCGGCACCGGGGAGCTGTTTTTT. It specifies CASSNSGLTIRGTGELFF.

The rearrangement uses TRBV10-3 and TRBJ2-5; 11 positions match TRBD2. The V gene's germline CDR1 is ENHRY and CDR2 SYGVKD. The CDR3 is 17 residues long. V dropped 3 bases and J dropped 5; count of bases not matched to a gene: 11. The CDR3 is CAISDTSGGIYGETQYF. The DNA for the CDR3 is TGTGCCATCAGTGATACTAGCGGGGGAATTTACGGTGAGACCCAGTACTTC.

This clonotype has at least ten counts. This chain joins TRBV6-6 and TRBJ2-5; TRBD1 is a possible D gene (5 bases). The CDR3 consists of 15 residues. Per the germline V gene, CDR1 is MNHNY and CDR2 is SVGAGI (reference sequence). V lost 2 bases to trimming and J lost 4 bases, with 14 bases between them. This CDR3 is CASSYRQRSLETQYF. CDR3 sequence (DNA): TGTGCCAGCAGTTACAGACAGAGGTCCCTAGAGACCCAGTACTTC.

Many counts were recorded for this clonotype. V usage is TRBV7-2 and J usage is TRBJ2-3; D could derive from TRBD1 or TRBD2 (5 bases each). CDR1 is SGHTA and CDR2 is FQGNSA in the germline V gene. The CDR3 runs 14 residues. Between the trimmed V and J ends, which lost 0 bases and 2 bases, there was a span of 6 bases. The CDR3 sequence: CASSLAGTTDTQYF. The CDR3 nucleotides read TGTGCCAGCAGCTTAGCGGGGACCACAGATACGCAGTATTTT.

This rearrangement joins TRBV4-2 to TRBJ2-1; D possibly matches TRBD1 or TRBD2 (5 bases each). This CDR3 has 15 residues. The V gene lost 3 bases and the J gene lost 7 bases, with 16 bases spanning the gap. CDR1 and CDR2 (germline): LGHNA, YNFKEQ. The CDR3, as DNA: TGTGCCAGCAGCCAGTTCCGGGACGTAAAAAATGAGCAGTTCTTC. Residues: CASSQFRDVKNEQFF.

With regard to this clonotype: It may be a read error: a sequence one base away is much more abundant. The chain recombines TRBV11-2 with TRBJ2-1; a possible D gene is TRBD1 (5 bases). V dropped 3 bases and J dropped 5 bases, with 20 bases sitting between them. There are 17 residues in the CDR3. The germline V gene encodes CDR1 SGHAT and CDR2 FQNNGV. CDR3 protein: CASSFVAVHWTNNEQFF. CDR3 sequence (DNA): TGTGCCAGCAGCTTTGTGGCAGTACATTGGACAAACAATGAGCAGTTCTTC.

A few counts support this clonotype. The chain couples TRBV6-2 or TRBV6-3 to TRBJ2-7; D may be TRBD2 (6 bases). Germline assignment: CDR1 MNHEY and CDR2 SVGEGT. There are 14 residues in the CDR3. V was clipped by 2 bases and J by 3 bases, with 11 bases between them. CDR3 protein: CASSYVGGNYEQYV. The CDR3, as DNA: TGTGCCAGCAGTTACGTAGGAGGGAACTACGAGCAGTACGTC.

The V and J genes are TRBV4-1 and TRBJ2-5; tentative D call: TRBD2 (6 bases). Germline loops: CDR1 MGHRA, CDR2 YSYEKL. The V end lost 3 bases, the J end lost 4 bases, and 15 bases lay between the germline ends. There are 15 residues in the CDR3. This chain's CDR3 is CASSQDRDSRETQYF. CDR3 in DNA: TGCGCCAGCAGCCAGGATAGGGACTCCCGAGAGACCCAGTACTTC.

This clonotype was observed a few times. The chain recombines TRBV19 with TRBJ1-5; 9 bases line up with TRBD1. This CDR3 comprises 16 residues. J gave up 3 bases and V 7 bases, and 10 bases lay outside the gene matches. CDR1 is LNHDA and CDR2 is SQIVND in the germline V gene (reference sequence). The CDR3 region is CASTSPGTGNNQPQHF. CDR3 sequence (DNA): TGTGCCAGTACCAGTCCCGGGACAGGGAACAATCAGCCCCAGCATTTT.

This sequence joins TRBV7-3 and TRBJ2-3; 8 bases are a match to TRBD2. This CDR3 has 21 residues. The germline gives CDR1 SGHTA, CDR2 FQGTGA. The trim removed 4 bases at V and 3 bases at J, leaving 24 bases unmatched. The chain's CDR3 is CASSSKSLSGENSIRTDTQYF. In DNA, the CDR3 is TGTGCCAGCAGCTCAAAGAGCCTTAGCGGGGAAAATTCCATTCGGACAGATACGCAGTATTTT.

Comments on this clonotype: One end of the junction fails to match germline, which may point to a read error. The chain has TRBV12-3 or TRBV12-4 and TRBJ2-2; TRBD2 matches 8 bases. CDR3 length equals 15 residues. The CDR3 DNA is TGTGCCAGCAGCCCCGGGGGGGCCGGCACCGAGGAGCTGTTTTTT. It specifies CASSPGGAGTEELFF.

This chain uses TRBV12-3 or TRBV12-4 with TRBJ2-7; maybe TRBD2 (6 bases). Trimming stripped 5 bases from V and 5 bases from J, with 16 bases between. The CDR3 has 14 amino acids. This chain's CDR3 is CASSQGLETDEQYF. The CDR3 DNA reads TGTGCCAGCAGTCAGGGACTGGAGACGGACGAGCAGTACTTC.

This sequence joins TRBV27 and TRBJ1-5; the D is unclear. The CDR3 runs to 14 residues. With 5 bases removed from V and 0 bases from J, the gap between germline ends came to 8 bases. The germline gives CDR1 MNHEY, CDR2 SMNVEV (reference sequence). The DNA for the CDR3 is TGTGCCAGCAGTCCCGGAAGTAGCAATCAGCCCCAGCATTTT. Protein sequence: CASSPGSSNQPQHF.

DNA for the CDR3: TGTGCCACCAGCAGAGATAGGCTAGCGGGGGGTAGGAGCTCCTACAATGAGCAGTTCTTC. Translated, it gives CATSRDRLAGGRSSYNEQFF. V usage is TRBV15 and J usage is TRBJ2-1, with 11 nucleotides matching TRBD2. Per the germline V gene, CDR1 is LNHNV and CDR2 is YYDKDF (reference sequence). J was trimmed by 0 bases and V by 0 bases; bases with no gene match: 10. CDR3 length: 20 residues.

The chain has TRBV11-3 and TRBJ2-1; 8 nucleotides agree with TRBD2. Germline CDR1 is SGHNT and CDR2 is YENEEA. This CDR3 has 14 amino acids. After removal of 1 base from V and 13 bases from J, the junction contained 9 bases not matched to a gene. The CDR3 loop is CASSLGSSGGKQFF. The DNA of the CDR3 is TGTGCCAGCAGCTTAGGATCCAGCGGGGGTAAACAGTTCTTC.

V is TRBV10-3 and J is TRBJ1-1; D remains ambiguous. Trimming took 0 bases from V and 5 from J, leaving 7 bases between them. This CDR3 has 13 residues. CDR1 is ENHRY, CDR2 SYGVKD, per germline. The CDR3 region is CAISESLGTEAFF. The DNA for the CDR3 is TGTGCCATCAGTGAGTCACTGGGAACTGAAGCTTTCTTT.

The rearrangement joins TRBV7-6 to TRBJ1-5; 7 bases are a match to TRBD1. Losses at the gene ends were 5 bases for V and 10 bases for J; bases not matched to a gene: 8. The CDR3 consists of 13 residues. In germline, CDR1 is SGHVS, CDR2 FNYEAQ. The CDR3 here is CASSQTGASPQHF. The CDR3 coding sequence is TGTGCCAGCAGCCAAACAGGGGCCTCACCCCAGCATTTT. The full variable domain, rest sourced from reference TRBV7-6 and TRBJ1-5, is GAGVSQSPRYKVTKRGQDVALRCDPISGHVSLYWYRQALGQGPEFLTYFNYEAQQDKSGLPNDRFSAERPEGSISTLTIQRTEQRDSAMYRCASSQTGASPQHFGDGTRLSIL.

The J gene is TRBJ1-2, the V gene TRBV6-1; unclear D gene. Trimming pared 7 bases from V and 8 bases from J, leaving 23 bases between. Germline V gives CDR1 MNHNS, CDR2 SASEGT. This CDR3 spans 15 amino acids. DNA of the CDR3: TGTGCCAGCACGGCGATTTACGATCAGAGGGAGGGCTACACCTTC. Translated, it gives CASTAIYDQREGYTF.

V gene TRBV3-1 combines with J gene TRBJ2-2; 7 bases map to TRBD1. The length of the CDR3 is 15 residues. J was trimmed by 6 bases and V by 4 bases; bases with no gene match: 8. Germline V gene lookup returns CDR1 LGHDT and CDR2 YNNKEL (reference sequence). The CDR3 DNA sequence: TGTGCCAGCAGCCCCTCACAGGGGCTGGCCGGGGAGCTGTTTTTT. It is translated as CASSPSQGLAGELFF.

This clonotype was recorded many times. The DNA of the CDR3 is TGTGCCATCGCAACCAAGGGGACAGCCTCTTTCTATGGCTACACCTTC. Amino acid sequence: CAIATKGTASFYGYTF. The chain joins TRBV12-3 or TRBV12-4 to TRBJ1-2; 7 nucleotides agree with TRBD1. The CDR3 sequence is 16 residues long. V lost 10 bases and J lost 4; bases outside the gene matches: 18.

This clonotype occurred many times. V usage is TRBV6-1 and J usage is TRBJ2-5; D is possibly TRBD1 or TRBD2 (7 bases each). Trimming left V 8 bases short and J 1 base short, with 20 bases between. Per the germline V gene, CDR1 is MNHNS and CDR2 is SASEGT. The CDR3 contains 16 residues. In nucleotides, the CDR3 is TGTGCCAGCCCCCAGGGGGGGGTGTGGCTCCAAGAGACCCAGTACTTC. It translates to CASPQGGVWLQETQYF.

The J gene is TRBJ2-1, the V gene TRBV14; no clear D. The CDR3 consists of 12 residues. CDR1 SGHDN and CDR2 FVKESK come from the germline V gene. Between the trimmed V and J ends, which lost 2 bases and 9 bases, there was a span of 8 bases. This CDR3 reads CASSQYAFEQFF. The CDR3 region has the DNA TGTGCCAGCAGCCAATACGCATTTGAGCAGTTCTTC.